This is a list of T cell receptor beta chains from one sample in a study of T-cell reconstitution after alpha-beta-depleted transplantation in children. One entry per CDR3 protein, called by TCRdb with MiXCR from the PCR reads. The data contain 190,000 or so distinct CDR3 sequences, about 14% of them singletons. Sequencing was performed on PBMCs from the stem cell graft donor, taken from the stem cell graft. The origin of the receptors is a human donor who donated a stem cell graft to a child with acute lymphoblastic leukemia. Both conserved end residues are part of each CDR3. A D gene is named only where the DNA matches it firmly.

V: TRBV9
D: -
J: TRBJ1-1
CDR3: CASSATGLGGSEAFF

V: TRBV28
D: TRBD2
J: TRBJ2-7
CDR3: CASRQGLADYEQYF

V: TRBV5-1
D: -
J: TRBJ1-2
CDR3: CASSPGQLGYTF

V: TRBV10-2
D: -
J: TRBJ1-1
CDR3: CASQKNRARKSEAFF

V: TRBV5-1
D: TRBD2
J: TRBJ2-7
CDR3: CASSFGRGYEQYF

V: TRBV11-2
D: -
J: TRBJ2-3
CDR3: CASRASLTDTQYF

V: TRBV20-1
D: -
J: TRBJ2-5
CDR3: CSAGDINQETQYF

V: TRBV10-2
D: TRBD2
J: TRBJ2-2
CDR3: CASGAGRVAGELFF

V: TRBV10-3
D: -
J: TRBJ2-7
CDR3: CAISESSLGSGFSYEQYF

V: TRBV7-2
D: -
J: TRBJ2-7
CDR3: CASSSGLGGTYEQYF

V: TRBV10-3
D: TRBD2
J: TRBJ2-1
CDR3: CAISEYAGGRAGDEQFF

V: TRBV20-1
D: TRBD2
J: TRBJ2-7
CDR3: CSARGRPGLGAYEQYF

V: TRBV7-2
D: -
J: TRBJ2-7
CDR3: CASSLDTGSYEQYF

V: TRBV5-6
D: TRBD1
J: TRBJ1-6
CDR3: CASSFGTGGNSPLHF

V: TRBV20-1
D: TRBD1
J: TRBJ1-4
CDR3: CSAYKEGARGEKLFF